The T cell receptor (beta chain) described here comes from a study of vaccination effects on CD4 cells after COVID-19. Using viral peptide pools, the ViraFEST assay grew out antigen-specific CD4+ T cells prior to sequencing. Researchers isolated CD4+ T cells once roughly nine days of culture had elapsed. The study found no prior SARS-CoV-2 infection in the vaccine recipients, who tested negative for nucleocapsid antibodies. The table came from immunoSEQ multiplex PCR; TCRdb's copy has only in-frame clones and leaves some out. This table holds tens of thousands of clones, 65% to 75% found once. V was shortened by 5 bases and J by 0 bases, with 17 bases between the two germline ends. The CDR3 consists of 17 residues. CDR1 and CDR2 (germline): SGHTA, FQGNSA. A single count supports this clone. Its antigen is still unknown.

This receptor was identified in a human donor who received a COVID-19 vaccine. The sample here was CD4+ T cells from PBMCs cultured with HCoV-NL63 spike peptides, taken before COVID-19 vaccination. The genes are TRBV7-2 and TRBJ2-1, with D perhaps matching TRBD2 (6 bases). The CDR3 loop reads CASSASREVSSYNEQFF. The CDR3 DNA reads as TGTGCCAGCAGCGCCTCCAGGGAGGTTAGCTCCTACAATGAGCAGTTCTTC.